Below are 17 T cell receptor beta chains sequenced from a single sample in a study of T-cell reconstitution after alpha-beta-depleted transplantation in children. As it was prepared, the TCRbeta library received unique molecular identifiers. TCRdb used MiXCR to reprocess the PCR reads, holding one entry per CDR3 protein. This sample has about 110,000 distinct CDR3 sequences, with approximately 6.9% found just once. The sequencing here drew on PBMCs, mostly from graft donor cells, taken 360 days after TCRalphabeta/CD19-depleted stem cell transplant. All receptors come from a male patient between 2 and 9 years old who had a stem cell transplant for acute lymphoblastic leukemia, so the T cells may come from the graft donor.

This clonotype has a handful of counts. This sequence joins TRBV3-1 and TRBJ2-3; tentatively, D is TRBD1 (6 bases). The V gene lost 1 base and the J gene lost 3 bases, with 11 bases spanning the gap. The CDR3 runs 15 residues. CDR1 LGHDT and CDR2 YNNKEL come from the germline V gene (reference sequence). Written as DNA, the CDR3 is TGTGCCAGCAGCCAAGGACAGGACTGGACAGATACGCAGTATTTT. This sequence encodes CASSQGQDWTDTQYF.

The CDR3 DNA sequence: TGTGCCAGCAGCTTAGAAGCGGCTAGCACAGATACGCAGTATTTT. It encodes CASSLEAASTDTQYF. This rearrangement joins TRBV13 to TRBJ2-3; D possibly corresponds to TRBD2 (5 bases). This CDR3 comprises 15 residues. Germline loops: CDR1 PRHDT, CDR2 FYEKMQ (reference sequence). The V gene lost 1 base and the J gene lost 0 bases, with 8 bases spanning the gap.

The table lists this clonotype with many counts. The rearrangement uses TRBV4-3 and TRBJ2-5, with unresolved D. This CDR3 region has 14 residues. V was cut by 0 bases and J by 5 bases, with 10 bases left in between. Germline V lookup: CDR1 LGHNA, CDR2 YSLEER. The CDR3 DNA follows: TGCGCCAGCAGCCAAGATAATGGGCACGAGACCCAGTACTTC. This translates into CASSQDNGHETQYF.

This clonotype was detected many times. The genes are TRBV7-9 and TRBJ2-3; TRBD1 might be the D (5 bases). The ends were cut back, 3 bases at V and 3 bases at J, with 7 bases in the middle. CDR3 length: 13 residues. Germline V CDR1 and CDR2: SEHNR, FQNEAQ (reference sequence). The DNA of the CDR3 is TGTGCCAGCAGCTTCAGACAGACAGATACGCAGTATTTT. Translating gives CASSFRQTDTQYF. Combining the CDR3 with reference TRBV7-9 and TRBJ2-3 gives the whole variable domain DTGVSQNPRHKITKRGQNVTFRCDPISEHNRLYWYRQTLGQGPEFLTYFQNEAQLEKSRLLSDRFSAERPKGSFSTLEIQRTEQGDSAMYLCASSFRQTDTQYFGPGTRLTVL.

This clonotype was detected a few times. The rearrangement joins TRBV12-3 or TRBV12-4 to TRBJ1-5, with a weak D call TRBD1 (6 bases). This CDR3 has 14 amino acids. V shed 6 bases and J shed 5 bases, with 14 bases lying between them. The CDR3 DNA follows: TGTGCCAGCAGCTCGGGGGCAGGGGATCAGCCCCAGCATTTT. This sequence encodes CASSSGAGDQPQHF.

In this sample, this clonotype turned up a few times. This chain connects TRBV28 to TRBJ1-5, with 8 bases that match TRBD1. The junction had 8 bases not matched to a gene; V was cut back by 3 bases and J by 7 bases. CDR3 length: 15 amino acids. CDR1 MDHEN and CDR2 SYDVKM come from the germline V gene. Here the CDR3 reads CASSFATGAGQPQHF. The CDR3, as DNA: TGTGCCAGCAGTTTTGCGACAGGGGCTGGGCAGCCCCAGCATTTT. Full variable domain (remainder filled in from reference TRBV28 and TRBJ1-5): DVKVTQSSRYLVKRTGEKVFLECVQDMDHENMFWYRQDPGLGLRLIYFSYDVKMKEKGDIPEGYSVSREKKERFSLILESASTNQTSMYLCASSFATGAGQPQHFGDGTRLSIL.

This clonotype was observed many times. V gene TRBV9 combines with J gene TRBJ1-1; no firm D call. The CDR3 is 13 amino acids. From germline, CDR1 is SGDLS and CDR2 YYNGEE. V was pared by 3 bases and J by 5 bases, with 11 bases between. The CDR3 spells CASSEPGMTEAFF. DNA for the CDR3: TGTGCCAGCAGCGAACCCGGGATGACTGAAGCTTTCTTT.

V is TRBV4-2 and J is TRBJ2-7, with D perhaps assigned TRBD1 or TRBD2 (5 bases each). Germline loops: CDR1 LGHNA, CDR2 YNFKEQ. CDR3 length: 14 residues. Trimming removed 1 base from V and 3 bases from J, with 10 bases in between. The CDR3 reads CASSQGHGGYEQYF. The CDR3 DNA reads as TGTGCCAGCAGCCAAGGACATGGGGGCTACGAGCAGTACTTC.

V gene TRBV20-1 combines with J gene TRBJ1-2; D possibly corresponds to TRBD1 (5 bases). The CDR3 contains 14 residues. Per the germline V gene, CDR1 is DFQATT and CDR2 is SNEGSKA (reference sequence). Trimming took 1 base from V and 1 from J, leaving 10 bases between them. CDR3 DNA: TGCAGTGCTAGAGTGGCCGGGGGTAACTATGGCTACACCTTC. Amino acid sequence: CSARVAGGNYGYTF.

Many counts were recorded for this clonotype. Because the CDR3's place on the DNA is in doubt, the DNA is left out and the CDR3 is given as listed by TCRdb. The chain couples TRBV21-1 to TRBJ2-2. TRBV21-1 is a listed pseudogene. The CDR3 has 14 residues if both end residues are counted. The CDR3 protein is CASSLGWAPGSCFF.

V is TRBV6-2 or TRBV6-3 and J is TRBJ2-7, with D perhaps assigned TRBD1 or TRBD2 (7 bases each). CDR3 length equals 14 residues. V lost 6 bases and J lost 0, with 12 bases in between. Germline CDR1 and CDR2: MNHEY and SVGEGT. CDR3 amino acids: CASSQGEGSYEQYF. CDR3 in DNA: TGTGCCAGCAGCCAGGGGGAGGGCTCCTACGAGCAGTACTTC.

This clonotype has just a few counts. This sequence joins TRBV7-2 and TRBJ1-3; D remains ambiguous. Germline CDR1 reads SGHTA; CDR2 reads FQGNSA. Trimming stripped 5 bases from V and 7 bases from J, with 12 bases between. There are 13 residues in the CDR3. In DNA, the CDR3 is TGTGCCAGCAGCCCCCTTCTGGGGAACACCATATATTTT. As protein: CASSPLLGNTIYF. Variable domain in full (rest from reference TRBV7-2 and TRBJ1-3): GAGVSQSPSNKVTEKGKDVELRCDPISGHTALYWYRQSLGQGLEFLIYFQGNSAPDKSGLPSDRFSAERTGGSVSTLTIQRTQQEDSAVYLCASSPLLGNTIYFGEGSWLTVV.

This clonotype was counted between two and nine times. V usage is TRBV11-2 and J usage is TRBJ2-4, with TRBD2 identical over 8 bases. CDR3 length equals 15 residues. Germline CDR1 is SGHAT and CDR2 is FQNNGV. Trimming cost V 3 bases and J 8 bases; bases outside gene matches: 9. The CDR3 is CASSFSSGPADIQYF. For the CDR3, the DNA is TGTGCCAGCAGCTTTTCTAGCGGGCCGGCAGACATTCAGTACTTC. The full variable domain, its missing parts supplied by reference TRBV11-2 and TRBJ2-4, is EAGVAQSPRYKIIEKRQSVAFWCNPISGHATLYWYQQILGQGPKLLIQFQNNGVVDDSQLPKDRFSAERLKGVDSTLKIQPAKLEDSAVYLCASSFSSGPADIQYFGAGTRLSVL.

This clonotype was counted at least ten times. This chain links TRBV9 with TRBJ2-2, with D maybe TRBD2 (6 bases). Trimming took 0 bases from V and 0 from J, leaving 15 bases between them. The CDR3 spans 18 residues. Per germline, CDR1 SGDLS and CDR2 YYNGEE. This CDR3 reads CASSVEIGGYPNTGELFF. The DNA of the CDR3 is TGTGCCAGCAGCGTAGAAATTGGAGGGTACCCGAACACCGGGGAGCTGTTTTTT.

The chain couples TRBV4-1 to TRBJ2-3; D is uncertain. Germline-derived CDR1 and CDR2 are MGHRA and YSYEKL. V was shortened by 1 base and J by 6 bases, with 8 bases between the two germline ends. The CDR3 covers 13 residues. CDR3 DNA: TGCGCCAGCAGCCAAGTAAGCGAGGATACGCAGTATTTT. Residues: CASSQVSEDTQYF.

Many counts were recorded for this clonotype. This sequence joins TRBV20-1 and TRBJ2-7; TRBD1 matches at 8 bases. V lost 2 bases and J lost 4; bases outside the gene matches: 4. This CDR3 spans 13 amino acids. Per germline, CDR1 DFQATT and CDR2 SNEGSKA (reference sequence). In nucleotides, the CDR3 is TGCAGTGCTAGACCACAGGGGGATTACGAGCAGTACTTC. Translating it yields CSARPQGDYEQYF.

This clonotype was recorded many times. The chain links TRBV5-1 to TRBJ2-5; 7 nucleotides align to TRBD2. Losses at the gene ends were 0 bases for V and 5 bases for J; bases not matched to a gene: 7. The V gene's germline CDR1 is SGHRS and CDR2 YFSETQ. The CDR3 has 15 amino acids. The CDR3 coding sequence is TGCGCCAGCAGCTTGGAGACTAGCTATTTGGAGACCCAGTACTTC. Amino acid sequence: CASSLETSYLETQYF.